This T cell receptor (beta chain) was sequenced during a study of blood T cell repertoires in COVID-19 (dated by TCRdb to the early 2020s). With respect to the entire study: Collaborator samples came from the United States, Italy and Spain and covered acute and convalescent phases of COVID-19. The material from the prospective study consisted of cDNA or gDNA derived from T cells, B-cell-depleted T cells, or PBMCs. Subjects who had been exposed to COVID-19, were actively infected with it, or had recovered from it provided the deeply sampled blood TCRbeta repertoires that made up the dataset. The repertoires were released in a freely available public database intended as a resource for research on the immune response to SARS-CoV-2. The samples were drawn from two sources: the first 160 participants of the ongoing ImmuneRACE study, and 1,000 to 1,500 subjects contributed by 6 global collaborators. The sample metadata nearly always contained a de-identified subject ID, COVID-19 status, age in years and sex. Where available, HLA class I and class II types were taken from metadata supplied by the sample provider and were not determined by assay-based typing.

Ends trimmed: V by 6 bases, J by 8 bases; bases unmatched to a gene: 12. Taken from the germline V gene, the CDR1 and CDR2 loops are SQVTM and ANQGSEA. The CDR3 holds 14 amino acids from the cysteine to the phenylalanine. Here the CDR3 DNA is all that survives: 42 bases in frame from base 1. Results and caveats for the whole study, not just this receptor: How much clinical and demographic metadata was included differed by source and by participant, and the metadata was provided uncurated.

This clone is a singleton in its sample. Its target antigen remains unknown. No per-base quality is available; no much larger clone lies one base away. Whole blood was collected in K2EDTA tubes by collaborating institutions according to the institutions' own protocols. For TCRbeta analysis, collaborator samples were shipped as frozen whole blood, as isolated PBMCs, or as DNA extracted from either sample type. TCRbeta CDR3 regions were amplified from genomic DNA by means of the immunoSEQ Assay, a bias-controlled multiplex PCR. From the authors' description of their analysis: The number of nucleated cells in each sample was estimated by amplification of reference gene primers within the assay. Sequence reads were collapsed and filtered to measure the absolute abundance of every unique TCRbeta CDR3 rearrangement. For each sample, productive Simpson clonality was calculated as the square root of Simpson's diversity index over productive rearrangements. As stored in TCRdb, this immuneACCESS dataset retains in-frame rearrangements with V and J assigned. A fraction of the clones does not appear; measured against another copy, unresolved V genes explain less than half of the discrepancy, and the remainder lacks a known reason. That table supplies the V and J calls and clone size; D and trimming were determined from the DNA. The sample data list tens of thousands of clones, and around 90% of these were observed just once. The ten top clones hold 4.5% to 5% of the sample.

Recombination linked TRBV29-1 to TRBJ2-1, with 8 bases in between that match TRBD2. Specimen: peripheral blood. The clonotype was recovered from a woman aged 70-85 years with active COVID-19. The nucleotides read TGCAGCGTGATAGCGGGGCTGGCGGGGGATGAGCAGTTCTTC. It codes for CSVIAGLAGDEQFF.